The source of this TCR beta chain is a study of chemoradiotherapy in HPV16-positive cancers. Clones were sequenced by immunoSEQ multiplex PCR, and TCRdb holds only the in-frame ones, with some missing. The repertoire holds some 6,600 clones, about 85% seen once, with under 9% in the top ten. The specimen comprised tumor tissue, sampled from a patient who underwent chemoradiotherapy. The TCR comes from a human donor with HPV-associated anogenital cancer.

CDR3 nucleotide sequence: TGTGCCAGTAGTATTGGTGGTCCCGGGGAGCTGTTTTTT. As protein: CASSIGGPGELFF. This chain joins TRBV19 and TRBJ2-2; D remains unclear. CDR1 and CDR2 from the germline V gene are LNHDA and SQIVND (reference sequence). Trimming cost V 3 bases and J 6 bases, with 8 bases left between them. The CDR3 sequence is 13 residues long.